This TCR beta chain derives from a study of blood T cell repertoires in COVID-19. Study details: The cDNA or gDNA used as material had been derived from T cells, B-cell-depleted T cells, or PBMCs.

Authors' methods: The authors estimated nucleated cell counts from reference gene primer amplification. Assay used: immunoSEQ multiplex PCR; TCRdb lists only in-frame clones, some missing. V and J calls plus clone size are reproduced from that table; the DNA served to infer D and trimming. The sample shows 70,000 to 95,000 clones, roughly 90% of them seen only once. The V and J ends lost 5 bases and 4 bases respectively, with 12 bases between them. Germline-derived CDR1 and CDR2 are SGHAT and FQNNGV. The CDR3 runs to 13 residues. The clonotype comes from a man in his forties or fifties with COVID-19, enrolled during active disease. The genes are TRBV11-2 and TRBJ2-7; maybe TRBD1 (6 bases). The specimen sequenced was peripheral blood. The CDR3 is CASSKFRGYEQYF. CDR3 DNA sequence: TGTGCCAGCAGCAAATTCAGGGGTTACGAGCAGTACTTC.